Following are 28 T cell receptor beta chains from one sample sequenced in a study of blood T cell repertoires in COVID-19. Generated by immunoSEQ multiplex PCR, the TCRdb table keeps only in-frame clones and is missing some. The table lists 60,000 or so clones, 85% to 90% of them singletons. Sequenced material: peripheral blood. The receptors stem from a human donor with active COVID-19. The donor label of this sample is uncertain.

The CDR3 sequence: CASSIGGIESQHF. CDR3 nucleotide sequence: TGTGCCAGTAGTATCGGGGGAATTGAGTCCCAGCATTTT. V and J are TRBV19 and TRBJ1-5, with a possible D match to TRBD1 (5 bases). CDR1 is LNHDA, CDR2 SQIVND, per germline (reference sequence). Trimming removed 3 bases at V and 11 bases at J, with 14 bases between. The CDR3 spans 13 residues. The full variable domain, in which reference TRBV19 and TRBJ1-5 provide the parts outside the CDR3, is DGGITQSPKYLFRKEGQNVTLSCEQNLNHDAMYWYRQDPGQGLRLIYYSQIVNDFQKGDIAEGYSVSREKKESFPLTVTSAQKNPTAFYLCASSIGGIESQHFGDGTRLSIL.

The chain recombines TRBV7-2 with TRBJ1-4; no clear D. This CDR3 is 13 amino acids long. V was trimmed by 5 bases and J by 7 bases, leaving 11 bases between them. CDR1 and CDR2 from the germline V gene are SGHTA and FQGNSA. Here the CDR3 reads CASSGPEGEKLFF. Written as DNA, the CDR3 is TGTGCCAGCAGCGGGCCCGAAGGTGAAAAACTGTTTTTT.

The gene calls are TRBV24-1 and TRBJ2-3; 9 bases map to TRBD1. The CDR3 has 15 amino acids. Germline CDR1 is KGHDR and CDR2 is SFDVKD. V trimming: 4 bases; J trimming: 4 bases; junction bases outside the gene matches: 5. The CDR3 DNA reads TGTGCCACCAGTGAATCGGGACAGGGCTCAGATACGCAGTATTTT. Its protein product is CATSESGQGSDTQYF.

This CDR3 is CASSLARSGQETQYF. Written as DNA, the CDR3 is TGTGCCAGCAGCTTAGCACGTAGCGGACAAGAGACCCAGTACTTC. The V call is TRBV7-6, the J call TRBJ2-5; a weak D match, TRBD2 (6 bases). Trimming stripped 0 bases from V and 2 bases from J, with 10 bases between. The length of the CDR3 is 15 residues. CDR1 is SGHVS, CDR2 FNYEAQ, per germline.

V is TRBV18 and J is TRBJ2-1, with a weak D call TRBD2 (5 bases). The CDR3 loop spans 16 amino acids. Trimming shortened V by 0 bases and J by 7 bases, and 16 bases separated the two germline ends. CDR1 is KGHSH and CDR2 is LQKENI in the germline V gene. The CDR3, as DNA: TGTGCCAGCTCACCACCAAGGCCTGGACTGAGGAATGAGCAGTTCTTC. It yields the protein CASSPPRPGLRNEQFF.

V and J are TRBV3-1 (or the pseudogene TRBV3-2) and TRBJ2-2; 8 nucleotides match TRBD1. The CDR3 runs 17 residues. The J segment lost 3 bases and the V segment lost 0 bases, leaving 6 bases of the junction unmatched. CDR1 LGHDT and CDR2 YNNKEL come from the germline V gene (reference sequence). The CDR3 sequence: CASSQDPTGADTGELFF. CDR3 nucleotide sequence: TGTGCCAGCAGCCAAGATCCGACAGGGGCGGACACCGGGGAGCTGTTTTTT.

This clone was seen only once. The J gene is TRBJ2-7, the V gene TRBV28; 7 nucleotides align to TRBD1. The ends lost 7 bases at V and 5 bases at J; junction bases unmatched: 5. Germline CDR1 MDHEN, CDR2 SYDVKM. This CDR3 has 12 amino acids. The DNA of the CDR3 is TGTGCCAGCATGGGACAGACCCACGAGCAGTACTTC. Its protein product is CASMGQTHEQYF. The full variable domain, in which reference TRBV28 and TRBJ2-7 provide the parts outside the CDR3, is DVKVTQSSRYLVKRTGEKVFLECVQDMDHENMFWYRQDPGLGLRLIYFSYDVKMKEKGDIPEGYSVSREKKERFSLILESASTNQTSMYLCASMGQTHEQYFGPGTRLTVT.

The V and J genes are TRBV4-3 and TRBJ1-5, with TRBD1 matching 9 bases. The CDR3 has 15 amino acids. The germline V gene encodes CDR1 LGHNA and CDR2 YSLEER. The junction had 5 bases not matched to a gene; V was cut back by 2 bases and J by 6 bases. The CDR3 DNA sequence: TGCGCCAGCAGCCAACGACAGGGGGATGGTCAGCCCCAGCATTTT. Amino acid sequence: CASSQRQGDGQPQHF.

This chain links TRBV5-4 with TRBJ1-6; 8 bases match TRBD1. Trimming at V came to 3 bases and at J to 7 bases, leaving 6 bases not matched to a gene. Germline CDR1 is SGHNT and CDR2 is YYREEE (reference sequence). The CDR3 is made up of 15 amino acids. The CDR3 sequence: CASSWKTGVNSPLHF. As DNA, the CDR3 is TGTGCCAGCAGCTGGAAGACAGGGGTCAATTCACCCCTCCACTTT.

This chain uses TRBV27 with TRBJ1-6; the match to TRBD1 covers 7 bases. Germline CDR1 reads MNHEY; CDR2 reads SMNVEV (reference sequence). V lost 3 bases and J lost 4; bases outside the gene matches: 3. The CDR3 is 15 residues long. The CDR3 nucleotides read TGTGCCAGCAGTTTGAGGGACAGTTATAATTCACCCCTCCACTTT. Protein product: CASSLRDSYNSPLHF.

V and J are TRBV7-9 and TRBJ2-3; 7 bases map to TRBD2. The ends lost 11 bases at V and 0 bases at J; junction bases unmatched: 5. This CDR3 has 13 amino acids. Looked up from germline, CDR1 is SEHNR and CDR2 is FQNEAQ (reference sequence). The CDR3 sequence is CALGRASTDTQYF. CDR3 coding DNA: TGTGCCCTTGGGAGGGCTAGCACAGATACGCAGTATTTT.

The chain joins TRBV21-1 to TRBJ1-6. TRBV21-1 is assigned pseudogene status. CDR3 size: 15 residues. The CDR3 bases are TGTGCCAGCAGCCTAAACCCGGACTCTTACTCACCCCTCCACTTT. Residues: CASSLNPDSYSPLHF.

This chain links TRBV3-1 (or the pseudogene TRBV3-2) with TRBJ1-2; possible D gene TRBD1, 5 bases. The germline gives CDR1 LGHDT, CDR2 YNNKEL (reference sequence). This CDR3 contains 15 residues. Trimming took 1 base from V and 4 from J, leaving 13 bases between them. The CDR3 bases are TGTGCCAGCAGCCAAGGATTCAGGGAAGCCTATGGCTACACCTTC. It translates to CASSQGFREAYGYTF.

The chain joins TRBV9 to TRBJ1-2; 7 bases line up with TRBD1. J was trimmed by 0 bases and V by 2 bases; bases with no gene match: 4. The germline V gene has CDR1 SGDLS and CDR2 YYNGEE. The CDR3 runs to 15 residues. CDR3 loop: CASSVGDSPNYGYTF. The DNA of the CDR3 is TGTGCCAGCAGCGTCGGGGACAGCCCTAACTATGGCTACACCTTC.

The chain employs TRBV11-3 and TRBJ2-3; D uncertain. Germline V lookup: CDR1 SGHNT, CDR2 YENEEA. Trimming took 8 bases from V and 6 from J, leaving 6 bases between them. The CDR3 contains 10 residues. The CDR3 bases are TGTGCCAGCCAGGTGGATACGCAGTATTTT. This codes for CASQVDTQYF. The whole variable domain, filled in from reference TRBV11-3 and TRBJ2-3, reads EAGVVQSPRYKIIEKKQPVAFWCNPISGHNTLYWYLQNLGQGPELLIRYENEEAVDDSQLPKDRFSAERLKGVDSTLKIQPAELGDSAVYLCASQVDTQYFGPGTRLTVL.

The chain uses TRBV24-1 and TRBJ2-6, with 8 bases that match TRBD1. V shed 6 bases and J 0 bases; nucleotides not matched to a gene: 3. The CDR3 loop spans 16 amino acids. CDR1 and CDR2 (germline): KGHDR, SFDVKD. As DNA, the CDR3 is TGTGCCACCAGTCAGGGGGCGTCCTCTGGGGCCAACGTCCTGACTTTC. Translated: CATSQGASSGANVLTF.

This chain joins TRBV3-1 (or the pseudogene TRBV3-2) and TRBJ1-1, with unresolved D. Between the trimmed V and J ends, which lost 0 bases and 1 base, there was a span of 18 bases. Germline V lookup: CDR1 LGHDT, CDR2 YNNKEL (reference sequence). The CDR3 contains 18 residues. CDR3 nucleotides: TGTGCCAGCAGCCAAGACCAAGCTAGACGACTTCGGAACACTGAAGCTTTCTTT. Translated, it gives CASSQDQARRLRNTEAFF.

J is TRBJ2-7 and V is TRBV12-3 or TRBV12-4, with 8 bases aligning to TRBD2. CDR3 size: 13 residues. Trimming at V came to 5 bases and at J to 4 bases, leaving 4 bases not matched to a gene. The chain's CDR3 is CASSRGLAYEQYF. The CDR3 DNA is TGTGCCAGCAGTCGTGGACTAGCATACGAGCAGTACTTC.

The chain employs TRBV30 and TRBJ1-1, with D maybe TRBD1 (6 bases). Trimming cost V 3 bases and J 1 base, with 15 bases left between them. Germline V CDR1 and CDR2: GTSNPN, SVGIG (reference sequence). The CDR3 totals 15 residues. In DNA form, the CDR3 reads TGTGCCTGGAGCGACCTAGCACAGGGGAACACTGAAGCTTTCTTT. This gives the protein CAWSDLAQGNTEAFF.

This clone was seen only a few times. The rearrangement uses TRBV18 and TRBJ2-1; 7 bases line up with TRBD2. Germline V gene data show CDR1 as KGHSH and CDR2 as LQKENI. CDR3 length: 16 amino acids. V shed 3 bases and J 3 bases; nucleotides not matched to a gene: 8. For the CDR3, the DNA is TGTGCCAGCTCACCCGCGGCGGGAGTGAGCTACAATGAGCAGTTCTTC. This codes for CASSPAAGVSYNEQFF.

This clone came up once. The rearrangement joins TRBV25-1 to TRBJ1-4; tentative D call: TRBD1 (6 bases). The germline CDR1 and CDR2 sequences are MGHDK and SYGVNS. Trimming took 5 bases from V and 6 from J, leaving 13 bases between them. The CDR3 spans 14 residues. DNA for the CDR3: TGTGCCAGCAGTCCTGCAGGGGCCCATGAAAAACTGTTTTTT. Translating it yields CASSPAGAHEKLFF. The variable domain in full, with the rest retrieved from reference TRBV25-1 and TRBJ1-4, is EADIYQTPRYLVIGTGKKITLECSQTMGHDKMYWYQQDPGMELHLIHYSYGVNSTEKGDLSSESTVSRIRTEHFPLTLESARPSHTSQYLCASSPAGAHEKLFFGSGTQLSVL.

The chain joins TRBV19 to TRBJ1-2, with D possibly TRBD1 on 6 matching bases. V lost 7 bases to trimming and J lost 4 bases, with 13 bases between them. The CDR3 is made up of 13 amino acids. The germline gives CDR1 LNHDA, CDR2 SQIVND (reference sequence). The DNA of the CDR3 is TGTGCCAGTAAGAGCGGACAGCTCTATGGCTACACCTTC. It specifies CASKSGQLYGYTF.

The CDR3 region is CASSLSSDRGGSGTGELFF. DNA of the CDR3: TGTGCCAGCAGCTTATCTTCGGATCGCGGCGGGAGTGGGACCGGGGAGCTGTTTTTT. V is TRBV7-6 and J is TRBJ2-2; 7 bases align to TRBD2. The germline CDR1 and CDR2 sequences are SGHVS and FNYEAQ. V shed 2 bases, J shed 5 bases, and the junction held 17 bases outside the gene matches. CDR3 length equals 19 residues. The complete variable domain, with remaining parts taken from reference TRBV7-6 and TRBJ2-2, reads GAGVSQSPRYKVTKRGQDVALRCDPISGHVSLYWYRQALGQGPEFLTYFNYEAQQDKSGLPNDRFSAERPEGSISTLTIQRTEQRDSAMYRCASSLSSDRGGSGTGELFFGEGSRLTVL.

J is TRBJ2-1 and V is TRBV19; D may be TRBD2 (5 bases). V dropped 3 bases and J dropped 8 bases, with 23 bases sitting between them. The CDR3 length is 17 residues. CDR1 is LNHDA and CDR2 is SQIVND in the germline V gene (reference sequence). Here the CDR3 DNA reads TGTGCCAGTAGTATTATGAGGGCGACCACCCGACGTGATGAGCAGTTCTTC. Protein sequence: CASSIMRATTRRDEQFF.

This clone turned up a few times. J is TRBJ2-5 and V is TRBV6-2 or TRBV6-3; no clear D gene. The CDR3 totals 11 residues. Trimming pared 4 bases from V and 2 bases from J, leaving 2 bases between. Germline V CDR1 and CDR2: MNHEY, SVGEGT. As DNA, the CDR3 is TGTGCCAGCAGTTCACAAGAGACCCAGTACTTC. It translates to CASSSQETQYF.

The rearrangement links TRBV6-5 to TRBJ2-1; no firm D call. The V end was cut by 7 bases, the J end by 6 bases, with 13 bases between. The CDR3 is made up of 13 amino acids. Looked up from germline, CDR1 is MNHEY and CDR2 is SVGAGI. CDR3 sequence: CASTNYVSNEQFF. CDR3 bases: TGTGCCAGCACCAACTATGTTTCCAATGAGCAGTTCTTC.

The chain couples TRBV7-2 to TRBJ2-7, with TRBD1 matching 10 bases. CDR3 length: 13 residues. In germline, CDR1 is SGHTA, CDR2 FQGNSA. V was pared by 4 bases and J by 6 bases, with 3 bases of the junction left unmatched. The CDR3 protein is CASSWDRGGEQYF. The DNA of the CDR3 is TGTGCCAGCAGCTGGGACAGGGGCGGCGAGCAGTACTTC.

The CDR3 spells CASSQARQYYGYTF. CDR3 nucleotides: TGTGCCAGCAGCCAAGCTCGACAGTACTATGGCTACACCTTC. The chain is built from TRBV14 and TRBJ1-2; a possible D gene is TRBD1 (5 bases). This CDR3 spans 14 amino acids. V lost 1 base and J lost 3, with 9 bases in between. Germline values: CDR1 SGHDN, CDR2 FVKESK.